Below are 5 T cell receptor beta chains sequenced from a single sample in a study of brain T cells in children with intractable seizures. Method: immunoSEQ multiplex PCR; TCRdb's copy keeps in-frame clones and lacks some. The sample has approximately 330,000 clones, 93% seen once. Time point specified: blood from clinic visit 5 months post-surgery; TSC patient then seizure free. The source material was peripheral blood, sampled 5 to 6 months after surgery. All receptors come from a boy younger than two with tuberous sclerosis and intractable seizures.

This clone was observed a single time. This chain links TRBV1 with TRBJ2-7; TRBD2 is the table's D call, not checked against the DNA. TRBV1 is a pseudogene segment. CDR3 length: 15 amino acids. This CDR3 reads CTSSQPAGLPYEQYF. Here the CDR3 DNA reads TGCACCAGCAGCCAACCAGCGGGGCTACCCTACGAGCAGTACTTC.

CDR3 sequence (DNA): TGTGCCAGTAGTATAGAGGCAGTCTCCTACGAGCAGTACTTC. This codes for CASSIEAVSYEQYF. The chain recombines TRBV19 with TRBJ2-7; unclear D gene. V shed 0 bases and J shed 0 bases, with 6 bases lying between them. This CDR3 comprises 14 residues. The V gene's germline CDR1 is LNHDA and CDR2 SQIVND (reference sequence).

This clone was observed a few times. Other DNA sequences within the sample encode an identical CDR3. The CDR3 spells CASSPGQGGYGYTF. For the CDR3, the DNA is TGTGCCAGCAGCCCCGGACAGGGCGGCTATGGCTACACCTTC. The genes are TRBV7-9 and TRBJ1-2, with 8 bases identical to TRBD1. V was pared by 5 bases and J by 4 bases, with 6 bases of the junction left unmatched. The CDR3 runs 14 residues. Per the germline V gene, CDR1 is SEHNR and CDR2 is FQNEAQ (reference sequence).

J is TRBJ1-2 and V is TRBV7-3; tentative D call: TRBD1 (5 bases). V was trimmed by 5 bases and J by 7 bases, leaving 20 bases between them. The V gene's germline CDR1 is SGHTA and CDR2 FQGTGA. This CDR3 has 15 amino acids. CDR3 in amino acids: CASSPFPGGEAGYTF. CDR3 bases: TGTGCCAGCAGCCCTTTCCCGGGAGGGGAGGCTGGCTACACCTTC.

The chain is built from TRBV5-1 and TRBJ1-6; D may be TRBD1 (6 bases). Germline loops: CDR1 SGHRS, CDR2 YFSETQ. V lost 1 base, J lost 4 bases, and 6 bases lay in between. The CDR3 is 14 residues long. This CDR3 is CASSLTGYNSPLHF. Here the CDR3 DNA reads TGCGCCAGCAGCTTGACAGGGTATAATTCACCCCTCCACTTT.